The text below deals with one T cell receptor beta chain. The data were taken from a study of T cell responses to AZD1222 COVID-19 vaccine. This CDR3 is built from 12 residues. Using immunoSEQ multiplex PCR, the repertoire was profiled, and TCRdb retains in-frame clones only, with some absent. The sample lists about 130,000 clones, roughly 90% occurring once. The source was peripheral blood, collected on day 0 of AZD1222 vaccination. The chain links TRBV21-1 to TRBJ1-1. TRBV21-1 is deemed a pseudogene. The clonotype originates from an adult in good health. The CDR3 region is CASDGGDTEAFF. The CDR3 region has the DNA TGTGCCAGCGACGGTGGGGACACTGAAGCTTTCTTT.